This record concerns one T cell receptor (beta chain) sequence. Its antigen is undetermined. There are 16 residues in the CDR3. With V trimmed by 1 base and J by 10 bases, 8 bases remained unmatched. Germline CDR1 and CDR2: SNHLY and FYNNEI. A library of TCRbeta sequences, prepared with unique molecular identifiers, was generated. TCRdb reprocessed the PCR reads with MiXCR, giving one entry per CDR3 protein. The sample consists of fewer than 550,000 distinct CDR3 sequences, approximately 10% of them appearing once. These data come from a study of T-cell reconstitution after alpha-beta-depleted transplantation in children. Notes on the study in general: Roughly two months post-transplant, alpha-beta T cells reportedly originated from several hundred graft clones that had expanded. It was newly produced T cells that mostly accounted for T-cell counts and diversity one year after transplant. There were some patients whose high TCRbeta diversity at day 60 came from surviving recipient T cells and thymic progenitors.

This chain uses TRBV2 with TRBJ2-1; TRBD2 agrees at 12 bases. The TCR originated in a female patient between 2 and 15 years old who had a stem cell transplant for aplastic anemia, so the T cells may come from the graft donor. The material sequenced was PBMCs, mostly from graft donor cells, taken 180 days after TCRalphabeta/CD19-depleted stem cell transplant. The CDR3 here is CASSEGLAGANGEQFF. The CDR3 nucleotides are TGTGCCAGCAGTGAAGGACTAGCGGGGGCCAACGGAGAGCAGTTCTTC.